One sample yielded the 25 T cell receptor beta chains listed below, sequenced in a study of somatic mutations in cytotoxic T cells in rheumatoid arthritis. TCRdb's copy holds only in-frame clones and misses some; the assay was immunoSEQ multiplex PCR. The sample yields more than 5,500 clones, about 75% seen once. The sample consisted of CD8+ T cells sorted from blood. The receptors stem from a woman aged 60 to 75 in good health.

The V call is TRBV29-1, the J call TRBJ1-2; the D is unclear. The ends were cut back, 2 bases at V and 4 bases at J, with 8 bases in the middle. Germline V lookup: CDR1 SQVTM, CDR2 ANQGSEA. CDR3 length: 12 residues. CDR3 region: CSVELNSYGYTF. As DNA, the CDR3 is TGCAGCGTTGAATTGAACAGCTATGGCTACACCTTC. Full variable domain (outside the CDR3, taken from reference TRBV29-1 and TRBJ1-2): SAVISQKPSRDICQRGTSLTIQCQVDSQVTMMFWYRQQPGQSLTLIATANQGSEATYESGFVIDKFPISRPNLTFSTLTVSNMSPEDSSIYLCSVELNSYGYTFGSGTRLTVV.

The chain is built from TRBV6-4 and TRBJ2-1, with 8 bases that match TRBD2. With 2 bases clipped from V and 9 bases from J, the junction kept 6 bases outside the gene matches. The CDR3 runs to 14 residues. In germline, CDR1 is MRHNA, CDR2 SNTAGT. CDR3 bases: TGTGCCAGCAGTGACACGGGAGGGCCAGGTGAGCAGTTCTTC. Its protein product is CASSDTGGPGEQFF.

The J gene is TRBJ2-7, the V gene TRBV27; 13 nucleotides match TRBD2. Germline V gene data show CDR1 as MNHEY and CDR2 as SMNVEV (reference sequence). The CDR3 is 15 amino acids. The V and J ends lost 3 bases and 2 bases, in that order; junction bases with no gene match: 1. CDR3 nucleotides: TGTGCCAGCAGTTTTACTAGCGGGGGGGCCTACGAGCAGTACTTC. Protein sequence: CASSFTSGGAYEQYF.

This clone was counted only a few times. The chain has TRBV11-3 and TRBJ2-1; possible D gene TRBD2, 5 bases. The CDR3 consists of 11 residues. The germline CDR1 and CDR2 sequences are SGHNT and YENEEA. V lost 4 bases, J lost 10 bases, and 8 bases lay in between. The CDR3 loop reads CASSYSEEQFF. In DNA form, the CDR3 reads TGTGCCAGCAGCTATAGCGAAGAGCAGTTCTTC.

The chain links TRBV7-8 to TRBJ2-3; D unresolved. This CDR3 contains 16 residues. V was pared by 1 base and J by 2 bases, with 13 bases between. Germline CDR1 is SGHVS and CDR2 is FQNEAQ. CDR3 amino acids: CASSLVGGDLTDTQYF. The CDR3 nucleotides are TGTGCCAGCAGCTTAGTGGGTGGAGACCTCACAGATACGCAGTATTTT.

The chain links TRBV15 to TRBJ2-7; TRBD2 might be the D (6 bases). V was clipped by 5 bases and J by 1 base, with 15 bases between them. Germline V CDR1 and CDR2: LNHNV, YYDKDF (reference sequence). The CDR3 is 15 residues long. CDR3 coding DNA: TGTGCCACCAGCTACCGACTAGGACCATCCTACGAGCAGTACTTC. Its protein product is CATSYRLGPSYEQYF.

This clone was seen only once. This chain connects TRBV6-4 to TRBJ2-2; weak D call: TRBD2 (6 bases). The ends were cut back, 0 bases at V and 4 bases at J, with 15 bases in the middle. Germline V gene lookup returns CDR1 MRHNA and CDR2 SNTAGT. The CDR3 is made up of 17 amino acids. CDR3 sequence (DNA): TGTGCCAGCAGTGACTCGGGCGGGGAGCTGGGCACCGGGGAGCTGTTTTTT. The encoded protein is CASSDSGGELGTGELFF.

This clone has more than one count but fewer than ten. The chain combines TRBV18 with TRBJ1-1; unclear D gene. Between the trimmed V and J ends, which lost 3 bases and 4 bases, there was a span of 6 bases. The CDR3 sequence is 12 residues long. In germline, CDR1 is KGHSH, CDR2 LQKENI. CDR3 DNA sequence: TGTGCCAGCTCACCTTTGGCCACTGAAGCTTTCTTT. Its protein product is CASSPLATEAFF.

CDR3 sequence reads: CASRLTGVEQYF. The CDR3 DNA reads TGCGCCAGCAGGCTAACAGGGGTCGAGCAGTACTTC. The chain has TRBV5-1 and TRBJ2-7; 7 bases map to TRBD1. There are 12 residues in the CDR3. Germline lookup yields CDR1 SGHRS and CDR2 YFSETQ. Trimming cost V 5 bases and J 6 bases; bases outside gene matches: 5. The variable domain in full, with the rest retrieved from reference TRBV5-1 and TRBJ2-7, is KAGVTQTPRYLIKTRGQQVTLSCSPISGHRSVSWYQQTPGQGLQFLFEYFSETQRNKGNFPGRFSGRQFSNSRSEMNVSTLELGDSALYLCASRLTGVEQYFGPGTRLTVT.

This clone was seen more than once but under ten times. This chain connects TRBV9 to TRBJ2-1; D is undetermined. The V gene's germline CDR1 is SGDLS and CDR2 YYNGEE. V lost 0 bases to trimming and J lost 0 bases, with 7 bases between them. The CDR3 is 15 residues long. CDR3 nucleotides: TGTGCCAGCAGCGTAGATTATTCCTCCTACAATGAGCAGTTCTTC. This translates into CASSVDYSSYNEQFF.

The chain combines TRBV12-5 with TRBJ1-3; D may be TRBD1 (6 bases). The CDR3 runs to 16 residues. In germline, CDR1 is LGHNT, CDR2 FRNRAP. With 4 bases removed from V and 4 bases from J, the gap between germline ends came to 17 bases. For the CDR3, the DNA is TGTGCTAGTGGTTCCTCTGACCCAGGGGCCGGAAACACCATATATTTT. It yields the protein CASGSSDPGAGNTIYF.

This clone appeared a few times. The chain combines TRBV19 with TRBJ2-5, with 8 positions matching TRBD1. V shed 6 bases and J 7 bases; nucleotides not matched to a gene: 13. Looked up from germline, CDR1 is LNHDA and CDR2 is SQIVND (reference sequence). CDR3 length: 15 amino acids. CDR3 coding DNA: TGTGCCAGTAGCAGACCGGGACAGGATGGTCGGACCCAGTACTTC. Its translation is CASSRPGQDGRTQYF.

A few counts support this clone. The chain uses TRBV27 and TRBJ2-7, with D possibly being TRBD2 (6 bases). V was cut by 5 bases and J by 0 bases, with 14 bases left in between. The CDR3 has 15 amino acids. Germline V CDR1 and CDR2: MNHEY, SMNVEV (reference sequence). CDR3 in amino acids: CASSPRLGASYEQYF. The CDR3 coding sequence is TGTGCCAGCAGTCCTCGACTAGGAGCCTCCTACGAGCAGTACTTC.

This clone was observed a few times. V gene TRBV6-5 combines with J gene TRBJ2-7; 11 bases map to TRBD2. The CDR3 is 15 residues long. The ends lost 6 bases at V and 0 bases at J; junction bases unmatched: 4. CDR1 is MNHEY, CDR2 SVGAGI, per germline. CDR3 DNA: TGTGCCAGCAGAACTAGCGGGGGTGTCTCCTACGAGCAGTACTTC. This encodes CASRTSGGVSYEQYF.

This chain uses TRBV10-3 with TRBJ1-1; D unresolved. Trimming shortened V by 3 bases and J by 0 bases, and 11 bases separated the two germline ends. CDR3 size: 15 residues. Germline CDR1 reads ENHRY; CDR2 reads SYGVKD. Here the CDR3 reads CAISDPAVLNTEAFF. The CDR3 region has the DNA TGTGCCATCAGTGACCCCGCAGTCTTGAACACTGAAGCTTTCTTT.

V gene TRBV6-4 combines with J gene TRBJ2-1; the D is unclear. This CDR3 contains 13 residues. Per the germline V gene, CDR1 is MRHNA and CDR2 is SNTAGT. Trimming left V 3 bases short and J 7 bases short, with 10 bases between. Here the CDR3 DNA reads TGTGCCAGCAGTGATGAGGAGAGGAATGAGCAGTTCTTC. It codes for CASSDEERNEQFF.

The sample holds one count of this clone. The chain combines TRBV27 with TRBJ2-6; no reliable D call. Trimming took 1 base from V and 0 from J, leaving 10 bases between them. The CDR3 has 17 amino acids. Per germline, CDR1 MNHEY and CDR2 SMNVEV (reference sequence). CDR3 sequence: CASSLYSLHSGANVLTF. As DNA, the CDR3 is TGTGCCAGCAGTTTATATAGTCTCCACTCTGGGGCCAACGTCCTGACTTTC.

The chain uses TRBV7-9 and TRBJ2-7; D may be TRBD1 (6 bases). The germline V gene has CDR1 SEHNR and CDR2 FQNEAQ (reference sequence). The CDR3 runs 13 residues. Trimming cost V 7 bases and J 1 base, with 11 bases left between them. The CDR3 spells CASNPDRSYEQYF. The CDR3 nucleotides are TGTGCCAGCAACCCAGACAGGTCCTACGAGCAGTACTTC.

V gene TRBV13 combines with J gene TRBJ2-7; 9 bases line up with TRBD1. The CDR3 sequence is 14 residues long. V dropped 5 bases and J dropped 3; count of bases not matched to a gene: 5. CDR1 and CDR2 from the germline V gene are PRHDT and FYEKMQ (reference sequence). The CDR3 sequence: CASSPPDRGYEQYF. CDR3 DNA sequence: TGTGCCAGCAGCCCGCCGGACAGGGGCTACGAGCAGTACTTC.

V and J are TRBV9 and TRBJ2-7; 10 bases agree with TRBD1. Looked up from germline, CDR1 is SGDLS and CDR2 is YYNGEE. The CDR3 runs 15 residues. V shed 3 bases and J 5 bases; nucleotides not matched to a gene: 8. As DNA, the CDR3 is TGTGCCAGCAGCGAGGCCGGGACAGGGGACAACGAGCAGTACTTC. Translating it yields CASSEAGTGDNEQYF.

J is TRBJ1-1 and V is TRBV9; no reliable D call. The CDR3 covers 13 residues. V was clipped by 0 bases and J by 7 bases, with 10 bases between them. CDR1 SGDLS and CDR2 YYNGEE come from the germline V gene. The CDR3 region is CASSVEMGDEAFF. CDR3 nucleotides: TGTGCCAGCAGCGTAGAGATGGGCGATGAAGCTTTCTTT.

The CDR3 DNA sequence: TGTGCCAGCAGCCCCTCAACAGGGTTTAACTATGGCTACACCTTC. Its protein is CASSPSTGFNYGYTF. The chain carries TRBV5-6 and TRBJ1-2; TRBD1 is a possible D gene (6 bases). This CDR3 is built from 15 residues. The germline CDR1 and CDR2 sequences are SGHDT and YYEEEE. The germline V and J ends were trimmed by 4 bases and 1 base, with 14 bases remaining between them.

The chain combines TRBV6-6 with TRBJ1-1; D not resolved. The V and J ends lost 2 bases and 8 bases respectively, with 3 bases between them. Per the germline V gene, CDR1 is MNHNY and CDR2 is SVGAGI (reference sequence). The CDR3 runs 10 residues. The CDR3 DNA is TGTGCCAGCAGTTACCTGGAAGCTTTCTTT. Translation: CASSYLEAFF.

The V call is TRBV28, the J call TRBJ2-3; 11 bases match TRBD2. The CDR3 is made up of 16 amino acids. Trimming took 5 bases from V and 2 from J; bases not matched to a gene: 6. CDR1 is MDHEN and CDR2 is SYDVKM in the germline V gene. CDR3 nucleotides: TGTGCCAGCAGTCCTCAACTAGCGGGGGACACAGATACGCAGTATTTT. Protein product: CASSPQLAGDTDTQYF.

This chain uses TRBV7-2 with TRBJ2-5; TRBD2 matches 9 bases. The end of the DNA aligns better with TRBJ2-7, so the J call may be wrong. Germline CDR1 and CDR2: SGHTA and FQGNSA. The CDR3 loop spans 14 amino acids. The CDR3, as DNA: TGTGCCAGCAGCTTAGTTAGCGGGAGCGACGAGCAGTACTTC. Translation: CASSLVSGSDEQYF.